This T cell receptor (beta chain) was observed in a study of Graves' ophthalmopathy and Graves' hyperthyroidism. Overall study: Before any treatment was given, at initial diagnosis, peripheral blood was collected. Study results and caveats: Sensitivity reached 87.88% and specificity 75% to 82% for a 13-signature model separating ophthalmopathy from stable hyperthyroidism.

Per the germline V gene, CDR1 is MDHEN and CDR2 is SYDVKM. V was clipped by 4 bases and J by 3 bases; unmatched bases: 10. The CDR3 is made up of 17 amino acids. RNA transcripts served as template for amplifying TCR beta CDR3 sequences. HTBI primers served in a first-round RT-PCR, which a second-round multiplex PCR followed. A single record per CDR3 protein comes from TCRdb applying MiXCR to the multiplex PCR reads. The sample yields hundreds of thousands of distinct CDR3 sequences, 15% to 19% seen once. This clonotype showed up many times. Its antigen is not identified. Cases classed as stable hyperthyroidism had no ophthalmopathy within 18 months of follow-up. Ages of hyperthyroidism patients ran from 18 to 65, and their diagnoses were new, under 2 months' duration.

The origin of this receptor is a woman aged 18-29 years with stable Graves' hyperthyroidism. This chain connects TRBV28 to TRBJ2-3; 10 bases are a match to TRBD2. Sequenced material: peripheral blood. The CDR3 DNA reads TGTGCCAGCAGTTCTCTCTATAGCGGGGGGATGACAGATACGCAGTATTTT. Translating it yields CASSSLYSGGMTDTQYF.